A single sample gave rise to the 5 T cell receptor beta chains below, sequenced in a study of beta chain features in type 1 diabetes. Sequencing targeted expressed TCRB transcripts, as all isolated RNA had been reverse transcribed. Only in-frame clones appear in the TCRdb table, and some are missing; sequencing was by immunoSEQ multiplex PCR. The sample records roughly 400,000 clones, around 14% being singletons. Sequencing used naive CD4+ T cells from blood. The receptors derive from a man aged 25 to 45 in good health.

The J gene is TRBJ2-5, the V gene TRBV7-9; 12 positions agree with TRBD2. This CDR3 has 14 residues. J lost 7 bases, V lost 3 bases, and 3 bases had no gene match. CDR1 and CDR2 (germline): SEHNR, FQNEAQ (reference sequence). CDR3 amino acids: CASSFPGLAGTQYF. The CDR3 DNA sequence: TGTGCCAGCAGCTTCCCGGGACTAGCGGGGACCCAGTACTTC.

The sample holds a few counts of this clone. The V call is TRBV15, the J call TRBJ2-1, with 12 bases identical to TRBD2. The CDR3 consists of 16 residues. CDR1 and CDR2 (germline): LNHNV, YYDKDF (reference sequence). The V gene end was trimmed by 4 bases and the J gene end by 7 bases; junction bases not matched to a gene: 8. As DNA, the CDR3 is TGTGCCACCAGCACATTGGCGCTAGCGGGAGGGAATGAGCAGTTCTTC. Its translation is CATSTLALAGGNEQFF.

This chain joins TRBV15 and TRBJ2-1, with 7 bases aligning to TRBD2. CDR1 LNHNV and CDR2 YYDKDF come from the germline V gene (reference sequence). The CDR3 sequence is 14 residues long. Unmatched junction bases numbered 3, after V lost 4 bases and J lost 3 bases. The CDR3 protein is CATSIRTSYNEQFF. The DNA of the CDR3 is TGTGCCACCAGCATAAGGACTAGCTACAATGAGCAGTTCTTC.

This clone appeared a few times. The chain is built from TRBV5-4 and TRBJ2-7, with 9 bases aligning to TRBD1. The CDR3 runs 14 residues. V lost 3 bases and J lost 4; bases outside the gene matches: 5. Germline assignment: CDR1 SGHNT and CDR2 YYREEE (reference sequence). In DNA, the CDR3 is TGTGCCAGCAGCTCGACAGGGGGGGCGTACGAGCAGTACGTC. The encoded protein is CASSSTGGAYEQYV.

This clone was seen a handful of times. This chain links TRBV7-2 with TRBJ2-4; unclear D gene. From germline, CDR1 is SGHTA and CDR2 FQGNSA. This CDR3 is 14 amino acids long. Trimming took 4 bases from V and 0 from J, leaving 7 bases between them. CDR3 region: CASSSKVAKNIQYF. DNA for the CDR3: TGTGCCAGCAGCTCGAAGGTAGCCAAAAACATTCAGTACTTC.